Presented here are 14 T cell receptor beta chains from one specimen sequenced in a study of tumor and adjacent non-tumor tissue in lung cancer. The template was RNA from unsorted bulk tissue. The normal lung tissue was taken more than 3 cm from the tumor edge. TCRbeta libraries were built with three rounds of nested PCR, modified from ARM-PCR. TCRdb processed the multiplex PCR reads anew with MiXCR; each CDR3 protein has one entry. This table holds around 76,000 distinct CDR3 sequences, approximately 82% found once. Specimen: distant non-tumor lung tissue. The origin of the receptors is a man in his sixties or seventies with non-small cell lung cancer.

Notes on this clonotype: One base away lies a much larger clone, so this may be a sequencing read error. V and J are TRBV28 and TRBJ1-5; 7 bases align to TRBD1. Germline trimming cut 6 bases from V and 1 base from J; bases unmatched to any gene: 6. The CDR3 sequence is 15 residues long. CDR1 MDHEN and CDR2 SYDVKM come from the germline V gene. The DNA for the CDR3 is TGTGCCAGCAGGTCCAGGACAGGAAGCAATCAGCCCCAGCATTTT. Translated: CASRSRTGSNQPQHF.

CDR3 amino acids: CASTSQVFSHTQYF. The CDR3, as DNA: TGTGCCAGCACCTCACAGGTGTTCTCACATACGCAGTATTTT. The chain is built from TRBV11-2 and TRBJ2-3; D might be TRBD1 (5 bases). Trimming removed 7 bases at V and 7 bases at J, with 18 bases between. From germline, CDR1 is SGHAT and CDR2 FQNNGV. There are 14 residues in the CDR3.

As for this clonotype: Sequence at one end of the junction differs from germline and may be a read error. The rearrangement uses TRBV4-1 and TRBJ2-3; 9 bases fit TRBD2. The CDR3 is 15 amino acids. Germline values: CDR1 MGHRA, CDR2 YSYEKL. The CDR3 DNA is TGCGCCAGCAGCAGGCGGGAGGGCCGGGCAGATACGGAGTATTTT. Its translation is CASSRREGRADTEYF.

On this clonotype: A much larger clone differs from this one at a single base, so this may be a read error. The rearrangement joins TRBV5-4 to TRBJ2-5; 7 nucleotides agree with TRBD1. The CDR3 is 13 amino acids. From germline, CDR1 is SGHNT and CDR2 YYREEE (reference sequence). The CDR3 region is CASTKQGLEIQYF. As DNA, the CDR3 is TGTGCCAGCACGAAACAGGGGTTGGAGATCCAGTACTTC.

As for this clonotype: A read error may explain this, as a much larger clone is one base away. This chain uses TRBV10-3 with TRBJ2-3, with 8 positions matching TRBD1. Per germline, CDR1 ENHRY and CDR2 SYGVKD. This CDR3 region has 15 residues. The CDR3 loop reads CAISQTGDRTDAQYF. The CDR3 region has the DNA TGTGCCATCAGTCAGACAGGGGACCGCACAGATGCGCAGTATTTT.

The chain couples TRBV10-2 to TRBJ1-5, with D possibly TRBD1 on 6 matching bases. The CDR3 is made up of 13 amino acids. Germline V gene data show CDR1 as WSHSY and CDR2 as SAAADI. CDR3 sequence: CVTRGGGSEPQHF. The DNA for the CDR3 is TGCGTCACCAGAGGGGGTGGGAGTGAGCCCCAGCATTTT.

This chain uses TRBV29-1 with TRBJ2-5, with no clear D. Germline V gene lookup returns CDR1 SQVTM and CDR2 ANQGSEA. The CDR3 is 16 amino acids. The CDR3 nucleotides are TGCAACGCCATGCCCTACCTCCAGAGAGGTCAAGAGACCCAGTACTTC. This gives the protein CNAMPYLQRGQETQYF.

This sequence joins TRBV20-1 and TRBJ1-3, with D tentatively TRBD1 (5 bases). The germline gives CDR1 DFQATT, CDR2 SNEGSKA (reference sequence). This CDR3 has 16 amino acids. V lost 7 bases, J lost 0 bases, and 19 bases lay in between. In DNA form, the CDR3 reads TGCAGTGTTCCAGCGGAAGAGGGGTTCTCTGGAAACACCATATATTTT. Amino acids: CSVPAEEGFSGNTIYF.

The rearrangement joins TRBV11-2 to TRBJ2-7; D is unclear. Germline CDR1 and CDR2: SGHAT and FQNNGV. The germline V and J ends were trimmed by 5 bases and 8 bases, with 13 bases remaining between them. The CDR3 loop spans 12 amino acids. The CDR3 nucleotides are TGTGCCAGCAGCCCGGGTATGACAAAGCAGTACTTC. Its translation is CASSPGMTKQYF.

With regard to this clonotype: The junction and the germline gene differ at one end; a read error may be behind it. The genes are TRBV10-3 and TRBJ1-1; D call uncertain. Germline V lookup: CDR1 ENHRY, CDR2 SYGVKD. The CDR3 covers 15 residues. The CDR3 protein is CAISEPQGQVIEAFF. The DNA of the CDR3 is TGTGCGATCAGTGAGCCTCAAGGGCAGGTCATTGAAGCTTTCTTT.

As to this clonotype: This may be a read error, as it is one base from a much larger clone. V usage is TRBV20-1 and J usage is TRBJ2-1; D might be TRBD2 (5 bases). The germline gives CDR1 DFQATT, CDR2 SNEGSKA (reference sequence). The CDR3 spans 15 residues. The DNA for the CDR3 is TGCAGTGCTAGAGTGGGTAGCGTCTCCAACAATGAGCAGTTCTTC. Its translation is CSARVGSVSNNEQFF.

Comment on this clonotype: One end of the junction is discordant with germline, which a read error may explain. The rearrangement links TRBV6-6 to TRBJ2-5, with D perhaps assigned TRBD1 or TRBD2 (5 bases each). The CDR3 consists of 13 residues. From germline, CDR1 is MNHNY and CDR2 SVGAGI (reference sequence). Written as DNA, the CDR3 is TGTACCAGCAGTCTTGTGAGGGGTGAGACCCAGTACTTC. Encoded protein: CTSSLVRGETQYF.

About this clonotype: As the CDR3 is not closed by the conserved phenylalanine or tryptophan, this likely results from a read error. The chain carries TRBV6-5 and TRBJ1-6; a possible D gene is TRBD1 (6 bases). The CDR3 sequence is 15 residues long. The V gene's germline CDR1 is MNHEY and CDR2 SVGAGI. The CDR3 reads CASRTHRDKNSPLHI. The CDR3 DNA reads as TGTGCTAGCAGAACCCACCGGGACAAAAATTCACCCCTCCACATT.

Comments on this clonotype: This CDR3 is missing its conserved last phenylalanine or tryptophan, likely due to a read error. The genes are TRBV10-3 and TRBJ2-3; D remains unclear. Germline values: CDR1 ENHRY, CDR2 SYGVKD. This CDR3 region has 11 residues. CDR3 region: CAISLRDTQYL. The DNA for the CDR3 is TGCGCCATCAGCCTTCGGGATACGCAGTATTTG.